The 8 T cell receptor beta chains below come from one sample, sequenced in a study of T-cell memory formation after mild COVID-19. TCRdb re-derived calls from the 5' RACE reads in MiXCR, one entry per CDR3 protein. The data contain around 420,000 distinct CDR3 sequences, less than 25% of them singletons. The sequenced material came from PBMCs or a T cell subset sorted from them (not recorded which). The receptors here all came from an adult woman who had mild COVID-19 (a few samples of this study predate the infection). Cell type and time point are not known.

The chain links TRBV27 to TRBJ1-4; D gene ambiguous. The V and J ends lost 1 base and 7 bases respectively, with 10 bases between them. The CDR3 length is 14 residues. Germline V gene sequence: CDR1 MNHEY, CDR2 SMNVEV (reference sequence). The CDR3 DNA reads TGTGCCAGCAGTTTATTATTTAATGGTGAAAAACTGTTTTTT. Its translation: CASSLLFNGEKLFF.

This clonotype was seen more than once but under ten times. The chain carries TRBV4-1 and TRBJ1-2, with D maybe TRBD1 (6 bases). From germline, CDR1 is MGHRA and CDR2 YSYEKL. CDR3 length equals 16 residues. V lost 0 bases, J lost 6 bases, and 17 bases lay in between. CDR3 nucleotides: TGCGCCAGCAGCCAAGATCCCTACAGGGTGGCGGATGGCTACACCTTC. Its protein product is CASSQDPYRVADGYTF.

The chain uses TRBV5-6 and TRBJ2-1; 10 bases are shared with TRBD2. V trimming: 1 base; J trimming: 7 bases; junction bases outside the gene matches: 11. This CDR3 is 17 amino acids long. CDR1 SGHDT and CDR2 YYEEEE come from the germline V gene. The CDR3 region is CASSLTSGKTYRNEQFF. The CDR3 region has the DNA TGTGCCAGCAGCTTGACTAGCGGGAAGACTTATCGGAATGAGCAGTTCTTC.

This sequence joins TRBV6-5 and TRBJ2-2; 8 bases match TRBD1. The CDR3 spans 16 residues. Trimming removed 6 bases from V and 6 bases from J; junction bases left unmatched: 12. Germline assignment: CDR1 MNHEY and CDR2 SVGAGI. The DNA of the CDR3 is TGTGCCAGCAGCCGCGCCGGGACAGGCATTTCCGGGGAGCTGTTTTTT. Protein sequence: CASSRAGTGISGELFF.

This clonotype has a handful of counts. V and J are TRBV7-6 and TRBJ2-2; no firm D call. The V gene lost 2 bases and the J gene lost 12 bases, with 19 bases spanning the gap. In germline, CDR1 is SGHVS, CDR2 FNYEAQ. The CDR3 spans 15 residues. The CDR3 region has the DNA TGTGCCAGCAGCTTAAGCCTCGGGTTCACCTTGAAGCTGTTTTTT. The encoded protein is CASSLSLGFTLKLFF.

The chain employs TRBV5-1 and TRBJ1-1; D possibly corresponds to TRBD1 (5 bases). The germline V and J ends were trimmed by 0 bases and 3 bases, with 9 bases remaining between them. The germline gives CDR1 SGHRS, CDR2 YFSETQ. This CDR3 comprises 14 residues. As DNA, the CDR3 is TGCGCCAGCAGCTTGGACTTAGGGGACACTGAAGCTTTCTTT. Residues: CASSLDLGDTEAFF.

This clonotype was seen many times. The V call is TRBV4-1, the J call TRBJ2-2; 8 bases align to TRBD2. Losses at the gene ends were 5 bases for V and 5 bases for J; bases not matched to a gene: 1. There are 13 residues in the CDR3. The germline gives CDR1 MGHRA, CDR2 YSYEKL. CDR3 sequence reads: CASSASGTGELFF. CDR3 nucleotides: TGCGCCAGCAGCGCTAGCGGGACCGGGGAGCTGTTTTTT.

The rearrangement joins TRBV25-1 to TRBJ2-1; 13 nucleotides align to TRBD2. From germline, CDR1 is MGHDK and CDR2 SYGVNS. V lost 3 bases, J lost 7 bases, and 9 bases stayed unmatched. The CDR3 contains 17 residues. This CDR3 reads CASSDRIGLAGVNEQFF. CDR3 coding DNA: TGTGCCAGCAGTGATCGTATCGGACTAGCGGGAGTAAATGAGCAGTTCTTC. Combining the CDR3 with reference TRBV25-1 and TRBJ2-1 gives the whole variable domain EADIYQTPRYLVIGTGKKITLECSQTMGHDKMYWYQQDPGMELHLIHYSYGVNSTEKGDLSSESTVSRIRTEHFPLTLESARPSHTSQYLCASSDRIGLAGVNEQFFGPGTRLTVL.